This is a list of T cell receptor beta chains from one sample in a study of T cell responses to AZD1222 COVID-19 vaccine. Clones were sequenced by immunoSEQ multiplex PCR, and TCRdb holds only the in-frame ones, with some missing. The sample has approximately 150,000 clones, roughly 87% seen once. The specimen was peripheral blood, collected 28 days after the second AZD1222 dose. These receptors were collected from an adult who received the AZD1222 COVID-19 vaccine. Both conserved end residues are part of each CDR3. The D gene is left open where the match is weak. Where a row states a size, it is once, few, many or the class of an expanded clone; other rows omit it.

>once|TRBD2|TRBV6-2/TRBV6-3|TRBJ2-7
CASSKGLAGVPYEQYF
TGTGCCAGCAGTAAGGGACTAGCGGGAGTCCCCTACGAGCAGTACTTC
>few|TRBD1|TRBV6-7|TRBJ2-7
CASILLGTGSHEQYF
TGTGCCAGCATTCTCCTAGGGACAGGGTCCCACGAGCAGTACTTC
>NA|TRBD1|TRBV6-1|TRBJ1-5
CASSEWGRTGYSNQPQHF
TGTGCCAGCAGTGAATGGGGGAGGACAGGTTATAGCAATCAGCCCCAGCATTTT
>once|NA|TRBV21-1|TRBJ2-5
CASSRHPRGSETQYF
TGTGCCAGCAGCAGACATCCCCGGGGTTCAGAGACCCAGTACTTC
>once|TRBD1|TRBV5-4|TRBJ1-6
CASSYGTEYNSPLHF
TGTGCCAGCAGCTATGGGACAGAGTATAATTCACCCCTCCACTTT
>NA|TRBD1|TRBV6-5|TRBJ2-5
CASRKGQGAGETQYF
TGTGCCAGCAGGAAGGGACAGGGGGCGGGAGAGACCCAGTACTTC
>NA|NA|TRBV7-2|TRBJ2-3
CASSSPGAQYF
TGTGCCAGCAGCTCCCCCGGTGCGCAGTATTTT
>NA|TRBD1|TRBV4-1|TRBJ1-2
CASSQGSFGTGANYGYTF
TGCGCCAGCAGCCAGGGTTCATTCGGGACAGGGGCTAACTATGGCTACACCTTC
>NA|NA|TRBV7-9|TRBJ1-2
CASSQDRANYGYTF
TGTGCCAGCAGCCAGGACAGAGCTAACTATGGCTACACCTTC
>NA|NA|TRBV28|TRBJ1-5
CASSLGRALRQPQHF
TGTGCCAGCAGTTTAGGCAGGGCCCTGCGTCAGCCCCAGCATTTT
>NA|TRBD1|TRBV6-5|TRBJ2-7
CASSSGTGTHEQYF
TGTGCCAGCAGCTCCGGGACAGGAACGCACGAGCAGTACTTC
>NA|TRBD1|TRBV7-9|TRBJ1-3
CASSLDGTAVSGNTIYF
TGTGCCAGCAGCTTAGATGGGACAGCCGTCTCTGGAAACACCATATATTTT
>NA|NA|TRBV19|TRBJ2-2
CASSHRVRETGELFF
TGTGCCAGTAGTCATCGGGTCAGGGAAACCGGGGAGCTGTTTTTT
>NA|TRBD2|TRBV13|TRBJ2-3
CASSLGGTSGDGDTQYF
TGTGCCAGCAGCTTAGGAGGGACTAGCGGGGACGGAGATACGCAGTATTTT
>NA|TRBD1|TRBV25-1|TRBJ1-2
CASSGWTGINYGYTF
TGTGCCAGCAGTGGATGGACAGGGATTAACTATGGCTACACCTTC
>NA|TRBD2|TRBV6-1|TRBJ2-7
CASSGPASGRAAYEQYF
TGTGCCAGCAGTGGACCTGCTAGCGGGAGGGCCGCCTACGAGCAGTACTTC
>NA|NA|TRBV29-1|TRBJ1-1
CSVEKGLNTEAFF
TGCAGCGTTGAAAAGGGGCTGAACACTGAAGCTTTCTTT
>NA|TRBD2|TRBV6-5|TRBJ2-7
CASQGLAGSYEQYF
TGTGCTTCCCAGGGACTAGCGGGGTCATACGAGCAGTACTTC
>NA|NA|TRBV15|TRBJ2-5
CATSRDRRAETQYF
TGTGCCACCAGCAGAGATCGACGAGCGGAGACCCAGTACTTC
>NA|TRBD1|TRBV28|TRBJ1-2
CASSLNIGTGPHGYTF
TGTGCCAGCAGTTTAAACATCGGGACAGGGCCCCATGGCTACACCTTC
>NA|NA|TRBV7-2|TRBJ1-5
CASSSPNQPQHF
TGTGCCAGCAGCTCCCCCAATCAGCCCCAGCATTTT
>once|TRBD2|TRBV7-9|TRBJ2-7
CASSLAGSGRAAGEQYF
TGTGCCAGCAGCTTAGCAGGTAGCGGGAGGGCCGCGGGCGAGCAGTACTTC
>NA|NA|TRBV6-1|TRBJ2-7
CASTAGNEQYF
TGTGCCAGCACCGCCGGCAACGAGCAGTACTTC
>NA|TRBD2|TRBV7-2|TRBJ2-5
CASRRAAGVQETQYF
TGTGCCAGCAGACGGGCAGCGGGAGTACAAGAGACCCAGTACTTC
>NA|NA|TRBV5-5|TRBJ2-7
CASSFLVTGGYEQYF
TGTGCCAGCAGCTTTCTCGTGACAGGAGGGTACGAGCAGTACTTC
>NA|NA|TRBV5-1|TRBJ2-3
CASSLVDGRATDTQYF
TGCGCCAGCAGCTTGGTAGACGGCAGGGCCACAGATACGCAGTATTTT
>NA|NA|TRBV19|TRBJ2-1
CASSLLGGGSSYNEQFF
TGTGCCAGTAGCCTCCTGGGGGGCGGGAGCTCCTACAATGAGCAGTTCTTC
>NA|NA|TRBV28|TRBJ1-1
CASSPPGGASTEAFF
TGTGCCAGCAGTCCCCCCGGGGGGGCGAGCACTGAAGCTTTCTTT
>NA|NA|TRBV19|TRBJ2-5
CASSIVAAKGQETQYF
TGTGCCAGTAGTATAGTAGCGGCGAAGGGGCAAGAGACCCAGTACTTC
>few|NA|TRBV11-3|TRBJ1-4
CASSLARLGPNEKLFF
TGTGCCAGCAGCTTAGCCAGGCTGGGGCCTAATGAAAAACTGTTTTTT
>NA|NA|TRBV3-1/TRBV3-2|TRBJ1-2
CASSQVGSDYGYTF
TGTGCCAGCAGCCAAGTGGGGTCTGACTATGGCTACACCTTC
>NA|NA|TRBV3-1/TRBV3-2|TRBJ2-2
CASRRVRQMGNTGELFF
TGTGCCAGCAGAAGGGTCAGACAAATGGGCAACACCGGGGAGCTGTTTTTT
>NA|NA|TRBV11-2|TRBJ2-7
CASTPARRAGPDEQYF
TGTGCCAGCACCCCCGCTCGGAGGGCCGGTCCCGACGAGCAGTACTTC
>NA|NA|TRBV25-1|TRBJ1-6
CASSEPGRGTPLHF
TGTGCCAGCAGTGAGCCAGGTCGAGGGACACCCCTCCACTTT
>NA|NA|TRBV7-2|TRBJ1-2
CASSSWPGRNRNYGYTF
TGTGCCAGCAGCTCCTGGCCGGGACGGAACCGAAACTATGGCTACACCTTC
>NA|NA|TRBV5-1|TRBJ1-3
CASSLAGSRSGNTIYF
TGCGCCAGCAGCTTGGCCGGGAGCCGCTCTGGAAACACCATATATTTT
>NA|NA|TRBV4-2|TRBJ2-7
CASSQVGETSYEQYF
TGTGCCAGCAGCCAAGTTGGGGAAACCTCCTACGAGCAGTACTTC
>NA|TRBD1|TRBV7-2|TRBJ2-7
CASSSKQGSHYEQYF
TGTGCCAGCAGCTCCAAACAGGGGTCCCACTACGAGCAGTACTTC
>NA|TRBD1|TRBV7-2|TRBJ1-6
CASSLGTGWNSPLHF
TGTGCCAGCAGCTTAGGGACAGGATGGAATTCACCCCTCCACTTT
>once|NA|TRBV18|TRBJ2-3
CASSLDRTSTDTQYF
TGTGCCAGCTCACTTGACAGGACTAGCACAGATACGCAGTATTTT
>once|TRBD2|TRBV7-2|TRBJ2-7
CASSRTSGEQYF
TGTGCCAGCAGTCGGACTAGCGGGGAGCAGTACTTC
>NA|TRBD1|TRBV5-1|TRBJ2-3
CASSLGQGASDTQYF
TGCGCCAGCAGCTTGGGACAGGGGGCGTCAGATACGCAGTATTTT
>NA|NA|TRBV5-8|TRBJ2-2
CASPFGGATGDTGELFF
TGTGCCAGCCCCTTCGGGGGGGCTACAGGGGACACCGGGGAGCTGTTTTTT
>NA|NA|TRBV7-3|TRBJ1-1
CASSLIVGTEAFF
TGTGCCAGCAGCTTAATCGTTGGGACTGAAGCTTTCTTT
>NA|NA|TRBV7-9|TRBJ1-5
CASSPRGAEPQHF
TGTGCCAGCAGCCCCCGGGGTGCCGAGCCCCAGCATTTT
>NA|TRBD1|TRBV24-1|TRBJ1-2
CATSDLVTGVETYTF
TGTGCCACCAGTGATTTGGTTACAGGGGTGGAGACCTACACCTTC
>NA|NA|TRBV19|TRBJ1-6
CATLAGIRGPLHF
TGTGCCACCCTCGCCGGGATCAGAGGACCCCTCCACTTT
>once|NA|TRBV12-3/TRBV12-4|TRBJ1-2
CASSLLTLYGYTF
TGTGCCAGCAGTTTGCTGACACTCTATGGCTACACCTTC
>NA|NA|TRBV5-1|TRBJ2-7
CASSLDTYYEQYF
TGCGCCAGCAGCCTCGACACGTACTACGAGCAGTACTTC
>NA|TRBD1|TRBV6-5|TRBJ1-2
CASVRQGTTHGYTF
TGTGCCAGCGTAAGACAGGGCACAACCCATGGCTACACCTTC
>NA|TRBD1|TRBV2|TRBJ1-4
CASRTGTGGPLINEKLFF
TGTGCCAGCAGGACCGGGACAGGGGGCCCGCTGATTAATGAAAAACTGTTTTTT
>NA|NA|TRBV11-3|TRBJ1-1
CASSLEGAMNTEAFF
TGTGCCAGCAGCTTAGAGGGGGCCATGAACACTGAAGCTTTCTTT
>NA|TRBD1|TRBV5-5|TRBJ1-6
CASSTDRGRFGSPLHF
TGTGCCAGCAGCACAGACAGGGGTCGTTTCGGTTCACCCCTCCACTTT